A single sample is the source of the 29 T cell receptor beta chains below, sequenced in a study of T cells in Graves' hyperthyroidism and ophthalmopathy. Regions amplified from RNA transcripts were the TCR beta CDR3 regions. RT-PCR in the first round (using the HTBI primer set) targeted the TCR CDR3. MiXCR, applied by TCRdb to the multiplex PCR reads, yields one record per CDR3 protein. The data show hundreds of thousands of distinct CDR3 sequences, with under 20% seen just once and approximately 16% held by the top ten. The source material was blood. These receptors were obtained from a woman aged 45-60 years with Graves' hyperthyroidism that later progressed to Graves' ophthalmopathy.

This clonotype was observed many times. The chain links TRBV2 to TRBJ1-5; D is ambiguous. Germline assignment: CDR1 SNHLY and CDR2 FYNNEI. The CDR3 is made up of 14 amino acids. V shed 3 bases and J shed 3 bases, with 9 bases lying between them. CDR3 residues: CASSEQGINQPQHF. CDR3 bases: TGTGCCAGCAGTGAGCAAGGAATCAATCAGCCCCAGCATTTT. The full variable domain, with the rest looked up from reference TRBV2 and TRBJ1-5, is EPEVTQTPSHQVTQMGQEVILRCVPISNHLYFYWYRQILGQKVEFLVSFYNNEISEKSEIFDDQFSVERPDGSNFTLKIRSTKLEDSAMYFCASSEQGINQPQHFGDGTRLSIL.

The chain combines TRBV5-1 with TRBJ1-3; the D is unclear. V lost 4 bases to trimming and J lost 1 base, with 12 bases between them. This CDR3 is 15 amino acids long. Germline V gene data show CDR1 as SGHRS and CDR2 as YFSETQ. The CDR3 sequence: CASSLDLLSGNTIYF. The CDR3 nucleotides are TGCGCCAGCAGCCTTGACCTCTTGTCTGGAAACACCATATATTTT.

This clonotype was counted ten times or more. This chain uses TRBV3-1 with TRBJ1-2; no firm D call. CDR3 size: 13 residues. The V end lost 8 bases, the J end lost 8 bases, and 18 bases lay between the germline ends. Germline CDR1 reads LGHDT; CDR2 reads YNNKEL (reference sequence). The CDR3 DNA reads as TGTGCCAGCGGATTTTTAGAGGGTTGGGGCTACACCTTC. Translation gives CASGFLEGWGYTF.

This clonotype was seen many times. CDR3 DNA sequence: TGTGCCAGCAGCCGGAGCAGGTCTGAAGCTTTCTTT. It is translated as CASSRSRSEAFF. The J gene is TRBJ1-1, the V gene TRBV12-3 or TRBV12-4, with D hard to call. The V gene lost 6 bases and the J gene lost 6 bases, with 11 bases spanning the gap. CDR3 length: 12 amino acids.

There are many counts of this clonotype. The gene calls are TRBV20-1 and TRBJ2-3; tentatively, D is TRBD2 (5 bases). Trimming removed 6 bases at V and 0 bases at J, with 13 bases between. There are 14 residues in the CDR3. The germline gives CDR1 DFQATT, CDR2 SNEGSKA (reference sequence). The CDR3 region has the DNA TGCAGTGCGCCACTAGTAGGTAGCACAGATACGCAGTATTTT. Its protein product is CSAPLVGSTDTQYF.

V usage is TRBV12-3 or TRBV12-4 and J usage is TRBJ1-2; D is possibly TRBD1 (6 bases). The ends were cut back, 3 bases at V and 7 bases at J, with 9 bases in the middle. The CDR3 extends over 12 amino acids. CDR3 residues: CASSLAGAGYTF. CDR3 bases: TGTGCCAGCAGTTTGGCAGGGGCTGGCTACACCTTC.

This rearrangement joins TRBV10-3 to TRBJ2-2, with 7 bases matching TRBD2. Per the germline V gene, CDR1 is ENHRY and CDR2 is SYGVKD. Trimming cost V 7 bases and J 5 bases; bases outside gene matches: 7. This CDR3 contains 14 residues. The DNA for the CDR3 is TGTGCCATCACTCCGGGACTAAGGACCGGGGAGCTGTTTTTT. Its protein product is CAITPGLRTGELFF.

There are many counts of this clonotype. The CDR3 sequence: CASSLDNRDSYGYTF. In DNA form, the CDR3 reads TGTGCCAGCAGCTTAGATAACAGGGATAGCTATGGCTACACCTTC. The rearrangement uses TRBV7-8 and TRBJ1-2; TRBD1 might be the D (6 bases). The germline V gene has CDR1 SGHVS and CDR2 FQNEAQ. V gave up 1 base and J gave up 4 bases, with 13 bases separating them. The CDR3 consists of 15 residues. The full variable domain, in which reference TRBV7-8 and TRBJ1-2 provide the parts outside the CDR3, is GAGVSQSPRYKVAKRGQDVALRCDPISGHVSLFWYQQALGQGPEFLTYFQNEAQLDKSGLPSDRFFAERPEGSVSTLKIQRTQQEDSAVYLCASSLDNRDSYGYTFGSGTRLTVV.

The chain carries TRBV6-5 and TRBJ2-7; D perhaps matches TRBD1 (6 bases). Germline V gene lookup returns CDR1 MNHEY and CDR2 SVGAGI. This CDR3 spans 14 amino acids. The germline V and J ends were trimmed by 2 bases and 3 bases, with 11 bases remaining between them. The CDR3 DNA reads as TGTGCCAGCAGTTACGGGGAAGGGGGCTACGAGCAGTACTTC. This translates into CASSYGEGGYEQYF.

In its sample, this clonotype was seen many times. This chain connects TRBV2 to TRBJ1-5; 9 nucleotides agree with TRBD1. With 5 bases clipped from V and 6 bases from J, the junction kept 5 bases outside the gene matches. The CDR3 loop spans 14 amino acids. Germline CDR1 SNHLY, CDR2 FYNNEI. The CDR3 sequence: CASSPGQGPQPQHF. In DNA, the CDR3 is TGTGCCAGCAGTCCGGGACAGGGACCTCAGCCCCAGCATTTT.

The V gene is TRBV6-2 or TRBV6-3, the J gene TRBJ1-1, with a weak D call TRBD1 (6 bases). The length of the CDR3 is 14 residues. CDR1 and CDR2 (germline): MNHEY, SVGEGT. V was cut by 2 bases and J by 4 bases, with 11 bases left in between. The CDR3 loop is CASSYTGKGTEAFF. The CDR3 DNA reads TGTGCCAGCAGTTACACAGGGAAGGGCACTGAAGCTTTCTTT.

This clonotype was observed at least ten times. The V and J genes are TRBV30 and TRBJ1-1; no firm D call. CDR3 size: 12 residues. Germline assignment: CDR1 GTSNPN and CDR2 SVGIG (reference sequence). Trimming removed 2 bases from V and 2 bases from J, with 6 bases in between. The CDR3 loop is CAWSRSNTEAFF. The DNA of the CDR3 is TGTGCCTGGAGTAGGAGCAACACTGAAGCTTTCTTT. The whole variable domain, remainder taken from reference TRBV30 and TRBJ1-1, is SQTIHQWPATLVQPVGSPLSLECTVEGTSNPNLYWYRQAAGRGLQLLFYSVGIGQISSEVPQNLSASRPQDRQFILSSKKLLLSDSGFYLCAWSRSNTEAFFGQGTRLTVV.

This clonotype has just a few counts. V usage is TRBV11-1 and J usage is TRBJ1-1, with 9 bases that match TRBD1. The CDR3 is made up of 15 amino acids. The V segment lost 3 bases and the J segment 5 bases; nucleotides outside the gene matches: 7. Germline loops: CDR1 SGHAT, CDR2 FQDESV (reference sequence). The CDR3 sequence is CASSFSGTGRTEAFF. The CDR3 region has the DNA TGTGCCAGCAGCTTTAGTGGGACAGGGAGGACTGAAGCTTTCTTT.

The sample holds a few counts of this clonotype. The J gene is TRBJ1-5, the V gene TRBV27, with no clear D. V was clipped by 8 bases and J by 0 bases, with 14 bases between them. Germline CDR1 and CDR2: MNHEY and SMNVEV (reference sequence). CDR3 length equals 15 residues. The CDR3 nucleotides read TGTGCCAGCGGTGGCTCGACCTATAGCAATCAGCCCCAGCATTTT. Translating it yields CASGGSTYSNQPQHF.

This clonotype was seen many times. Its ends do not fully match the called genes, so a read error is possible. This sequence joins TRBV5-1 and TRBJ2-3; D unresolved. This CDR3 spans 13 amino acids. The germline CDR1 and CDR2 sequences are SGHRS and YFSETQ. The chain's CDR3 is CASSLGQTDTQYF. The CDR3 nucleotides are TGTGCCAGCAGTTTAGGGCAAACAGATACGCAGTATTTT.

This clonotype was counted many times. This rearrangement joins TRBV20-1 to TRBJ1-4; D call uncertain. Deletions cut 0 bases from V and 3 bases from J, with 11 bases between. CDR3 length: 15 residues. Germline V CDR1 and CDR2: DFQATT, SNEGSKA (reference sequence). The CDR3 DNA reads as TGCAGTGCTAGAGACCCCATGAGTTCTAATGAAAAACTGTTTTTT. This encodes CSARDPMSSNEKLFF.

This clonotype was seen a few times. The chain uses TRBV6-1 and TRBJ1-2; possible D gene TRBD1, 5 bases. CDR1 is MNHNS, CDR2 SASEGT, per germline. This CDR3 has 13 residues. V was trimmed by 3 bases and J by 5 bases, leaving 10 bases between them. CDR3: CASSDRGMYGYTF. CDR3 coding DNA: TGTGCCAGCAGTGACCGGGGGATGTATGGCTACACCTTC.

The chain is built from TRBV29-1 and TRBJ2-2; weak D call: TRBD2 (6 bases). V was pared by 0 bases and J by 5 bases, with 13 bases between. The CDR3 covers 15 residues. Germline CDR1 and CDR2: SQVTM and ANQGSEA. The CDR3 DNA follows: TGCAGCGTTGAAGATATCGGGGGTGCTACCGGGGAGCTGTTTTTT. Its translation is CSVEDIGGATGELFF.

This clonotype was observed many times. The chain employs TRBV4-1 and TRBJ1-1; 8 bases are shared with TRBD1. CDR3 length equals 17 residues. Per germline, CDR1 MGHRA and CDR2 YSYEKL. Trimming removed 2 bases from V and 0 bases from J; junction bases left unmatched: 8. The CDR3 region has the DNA TGCGCCAGCAGCCAACATGGACAGGGACCCATGAACACTGAAGCTTTCTTT. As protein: CASSQHGQGPMNTEAFF.

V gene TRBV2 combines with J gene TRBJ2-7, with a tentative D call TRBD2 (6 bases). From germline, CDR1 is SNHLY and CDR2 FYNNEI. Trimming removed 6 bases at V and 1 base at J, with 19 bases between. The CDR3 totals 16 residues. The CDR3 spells CASRGLWAGLSYEQYF. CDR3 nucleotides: TGTGCCAGCAGGGGGCTTTGGGCGGGGCTATCCTACGAGCAGTACTTC. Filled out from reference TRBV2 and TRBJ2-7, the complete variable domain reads EPEVTQTPSHQVTQMGQEVILRCVPISNHLYFYWYRQILGQKVEFLVSFYNNEISEKSEIFDDQFSVERPDGSNFTLKIRSTKLEDSAMYFCASRGLWAGLSYEQYFGPGTRLTVT.

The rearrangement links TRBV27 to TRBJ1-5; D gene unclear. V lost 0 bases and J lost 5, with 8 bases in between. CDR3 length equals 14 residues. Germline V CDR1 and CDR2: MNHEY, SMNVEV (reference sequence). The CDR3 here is CASSLSAGYQPQHF. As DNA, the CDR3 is TGTGCCAGCAGTTTATCGGCGGGATATCAGCCCCAGCATTTT.

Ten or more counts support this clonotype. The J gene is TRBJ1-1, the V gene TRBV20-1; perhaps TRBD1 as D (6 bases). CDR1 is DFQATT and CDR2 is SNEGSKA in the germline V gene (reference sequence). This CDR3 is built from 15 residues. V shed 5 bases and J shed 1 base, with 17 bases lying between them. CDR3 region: CSAPRGGGANTEAFF. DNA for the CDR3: TGCAGTGCTCCGCGGGGAGGGGGGGCGAACACTGAAGCTTTCTTT.

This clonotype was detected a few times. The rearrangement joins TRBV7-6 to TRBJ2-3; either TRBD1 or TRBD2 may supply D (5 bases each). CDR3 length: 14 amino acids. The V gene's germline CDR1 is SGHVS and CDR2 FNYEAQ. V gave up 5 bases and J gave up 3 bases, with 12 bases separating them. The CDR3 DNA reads TGTGCCAGCAGCCAGCTTGGGGGTACAGATACGCAGTATTTT. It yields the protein CASSQLGGTDTQYF.

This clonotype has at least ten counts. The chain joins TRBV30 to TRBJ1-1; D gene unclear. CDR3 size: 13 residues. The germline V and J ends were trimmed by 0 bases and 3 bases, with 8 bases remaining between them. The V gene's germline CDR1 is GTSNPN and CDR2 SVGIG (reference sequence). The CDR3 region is CAWSVEGYTEAFF. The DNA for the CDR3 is TGTGCCTGGAGTGTAGAAGGGTACACTGAAGCTTTCTTT.

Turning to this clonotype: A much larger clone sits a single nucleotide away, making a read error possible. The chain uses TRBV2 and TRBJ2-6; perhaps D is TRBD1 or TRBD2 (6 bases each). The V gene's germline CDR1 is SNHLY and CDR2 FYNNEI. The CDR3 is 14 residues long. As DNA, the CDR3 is TGTGCCAGCAGTTTACGAACCCCGGGGACAAGGGACTCTTTC. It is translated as CASSLRTPGTRDSF.

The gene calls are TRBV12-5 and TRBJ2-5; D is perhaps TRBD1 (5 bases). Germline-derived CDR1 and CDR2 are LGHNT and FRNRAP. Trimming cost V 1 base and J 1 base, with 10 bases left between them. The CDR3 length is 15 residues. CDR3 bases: TGTGCTAGTGGTTTGGGACAGTTAGTCCAAGAGACCCAGTACTTC. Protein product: CASGLGQLVQETQYF.

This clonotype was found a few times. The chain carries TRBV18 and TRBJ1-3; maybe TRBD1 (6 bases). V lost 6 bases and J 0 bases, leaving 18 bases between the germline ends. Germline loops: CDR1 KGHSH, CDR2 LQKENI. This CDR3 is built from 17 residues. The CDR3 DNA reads TGTGCCAGCTCCCGGGGGGCTGGACAGCCCTCTGGAAACACCATATATTTT. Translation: CASSRGAGQPSGNTIYF.

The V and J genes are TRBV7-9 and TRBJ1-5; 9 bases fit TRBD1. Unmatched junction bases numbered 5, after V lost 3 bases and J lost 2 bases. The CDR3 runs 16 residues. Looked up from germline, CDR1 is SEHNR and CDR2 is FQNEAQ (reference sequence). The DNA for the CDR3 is TGTGCCAGCAGCTTGGGGACAGGGTCGGGCAATCAGCCCCAGCATTTT. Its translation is CASSLGTGSGNQPQHF.

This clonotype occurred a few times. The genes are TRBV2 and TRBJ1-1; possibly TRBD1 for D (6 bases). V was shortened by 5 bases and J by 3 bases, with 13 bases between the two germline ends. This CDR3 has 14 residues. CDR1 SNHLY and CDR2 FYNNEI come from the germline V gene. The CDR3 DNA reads TGTGCCAGCAGTTCCGAGGGGGGGTACACTGAAGCTTTCTTT. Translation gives CASSSEGGYTEAFF.